Each of the 27 T cell receptor beta chains below was sequenced from the same sample in a study of shared clonotypes between healthy human individuals. Assay: immunoSEQ multiplex PCR; the TCRdb copy retains only in-frame clones and omits some. The sample records about 980,000 clones, more than 75% being singletons. Sequencing was performed on memory CD4+ T cells sorted from blood. Described subset: CD45RA-negative fraction. These receptors were taken from a young man in good health.

CDR3 amino acids: CASSRKGRDTEAFF. CDR3 nucleotide sequence: TGTGCCAGCTCACGGAAGGGTCGGGACACTGAAGCTTTCTTT. The rearrangement links TRBV18 to TRBJ1-1; D is uncertain. V lost 4 bases to trimming and J lost 3 bases, with 12 bases between them. The CDR3 consists of 14 residues. The germline V gene encodes CDR1 KGHSH and CDR2 LQKENI.

The gene calls are TRBV6-6 and TRBJ2-5; a possible D gene is TRBD2 (6 bases). V was clipped by 6 bases and J by 5 bases, with 19 bases between them. Germline CDR1 MNHNY, CDR2 SVGAGI (reference sequence). The CDR3 has 15 residues. CDR3 nucleotide sequence: TGTGCCAGCAGCCCCGCCCTGGGGGGAGCGGAGACCCAGTACTTC. It yields the protein CASSPALGGAETQYF.

This clone was picked up many times. The rearrangement joins TRBV6-1 to TRBJ1-6; D remains unclear. V was clipped by 6 bases and J by 3 bases, with 6 bases between them. The CDR3 is 13 residues long. Germline assignment: CDR1 MNHNS and CDR2 SASEGT. The CDR3 DNA reads TGTGCCAGCAGGGGCCTCTATAATTCACCCCTCCACTTT. Its translation: CASRGLYNSPLHF.

This clone was observed a handful of times. The CDR3 here is CASSRLGWGQPSTDTQYF. CDR3 DNA: TGTGCCAGCTCTCGCCTAGGATGGGGTCAGCCTAGCACAGATACGCAGTATTTT. This sequence joins TRBV18 and TRBJ2-3; D gene ambiguous. The CDR3 length is 18 residues. CDR1 and CDR2 from the germline V gene are KGHSH and LQKENI. V lost 6 bases and J 0 bases, leaving 22 bases between the germline ends.

This chain joins TRBV7-9 and TRBJ1-4; D might be TRBD1 (5 bases). CDR1 and CDR2 from the germline V gene are SEHNR and FQNEAQ (reference sequence). The CDR3 totals 15 residues. The V and J ends lost 1 base and 6 bases respectively, with 12 bases between them. DNA of the CDR3: TGTGCCAGCAGCTTAGGATCTGTCAGGGATGAAAAACTGTTTTTT. This translates into CASSLGSVRDEKLFF.

The chain carries TRBV5-1 and TRBJ2-1; the D gene is possibly TRBD2 (5 bases). Germline CDR1 reads SGHRS; CDR2 reads YFSETQ. This CDR3 has 13 amino acids. The V end lost 2 bases, the J end lost 5 bases, and 8 bases lay between the germline ends. The CDR3 DNA sequence: TGCGCCAGCAGCTTATGGGGAGACAATGAGCAGTTCTTC. Protein sequence: CASSLWGDNEQFF.

CDR3 amino acids: CASSYSLAVEQFF. CDR3 DNA: TGTGCCAGCAGTTACTCTCTCGCGGTGGAGCAGTTCTTC. V usage is TRBV6-5 and J usage is TRBJ2-1; unclear D gene. The CDR3 totals 13 residues. Germline V lookup: CDR1 MNHEY, CDR2 SVGAGI. Deletions cut 0 bases from V and 10 bases from J, with 10 bases between.

Of note for this clone: Distinct nucleotide sequences in the sample also encode this CDR3. The chain joins TRBV7-9 to TRBJ2-1; D ambiguous. With 3 bases removed from V and 0 bases from J, the gap between germline ends came to 9 bases. The CDR3 covers 15 residues. Germline CDR1 and CDR2: SEHNR and FQNEAQ (reference sequence). The CDR3 protein is CASSLGSSSYNEQFF. CDR3 DNA: TGTGCCAGCAGCTTGGGATCGAGCTCCTACAATGAGCAGTTCTTC.

The V and J genes are TRBV19 and TRBJ2-4, with 9 bases lining up with TRBD2. V shed 8 bases and J 7 bases; nucleotides not matched to a gene: 9. Germline V CDR1 and CDR2: LNHDA, SQIVND (reference sequence). The length of the CDR3 is 14 residues. The CDR3 is CASREAGGRNIQYF. Written as DNA, the CDR3 is TGTGCCAGTCGAGAGGCGGGGGGGCGGAACATTCAGTACTTC.

The chain links TRBV23-1 to TRBJ1-5; 9 nucleotides agree with TRBD1. TRBV23-1 is an open reading frame whose function is uncertain. The CDR3 runs 15 residues. V lost 3 bases, J lost 6 bases, and 6 bases stayed unmatched. This CDR3 is CASSHPQGAGQPQHF. For the CDR3, the DNA is TGCGCCAGCAGTCACCCACAGGGGGCAGGTCAGCCCCAGCATTTT.

V usage is TRBV19 and J usage is TRBJ2-3; possibly TRBD1 or TRBD2 for D (5 bases each). The CDR3 has 13 residues. In germline, CDR1 is LNHDA, CDR2 SQIVND (reference sequence). The V end lost 5 bases, the J end lost 6 bases, and 12 bases lay between the germline ends. CDR3 sequence (DNA): TGTGCCAGTAGTGGGTTAGAGGGGGATACGCAGTATTTT. Encoded protein: CASSGLEGDTQYF.

The chain uses TRBV19 and TRBJ2-1; 9 positions match TRBD2. V trimming: 5 bases; J trimming: 3 bases; junction bases outside the gene matches: 2. Germline CDR1 is LNHDA and CDR2 is SQIVND (reference sequence). The CDR3 totals 14 residues. CDR3 region: CASSQLAGYNEQFF. The CDR3 nucleotides read TGTGCCAGTAGTCAACTAGCGGGCTACAATGAGCAGTTCTTC. Combining the CDR3 with reference TRBV19 and TRBJ2-1 gives the whole variable domain DGGITQSPKYLFRKEGQNVTLSCEQNLNHDAMYWYRQDPGQGLRLIYYSQIVNDFQKGDIAEGYSVSREKKESFPLTVTSAQKNPTAFYLCASSQLAGYNEQFFGPGTRLTVL.

The V gene is TRBV7-2, the J gene TRBJ1-2, with 7 bases matching TRBD1. There are 14 residues in the CDR3. Trimming cost V 5 bases and J 2 bases; bases outside gene matches: 5. Germline V gene data show CDR1 as SGHTA and CDR2 as FQGNSA. In DNA form, the CDR3 reads TGTGCCAGCAGCAGGGGGCAGACGAACTATGGCTACACCTTC. Amino acid sequence: CASSRGQTNYGYTF.

This clone was counted a few times. This chain uses TRBV5-4 with TRBJ1-1, with D perhaps TRBD1 (5 bases). The CDR3 covers 14 residues. V was pared by 4 bases and J by 1 base, with 11 bases between. Germline V CDR1 and CDR2: SGHNT, YYREEE (reference sequence). This CDR3 reads CASSRGTENTEAFF. The CDR3 bases are TGTGCCAGCAGCCGCGGGACCGAGAACACTGAAGCTTTCTTT. The full variable domain, its missing parts supplied by reference TRBV5-4 and TRBJ1-1, is ETGVTQSPTHLIKTRGQQVTLRCSSQSGHNTVSWYQQALGQGPQFIFQYYREEENGRGNFPPRFSGLQFPNYSSELNVNALELDDSALYLCASSRGTENTEAFFGQGTRLTVV.

This sequence joins TRBV6-4 and TRBJ1-4, with D maybe TRBD1 (5 bases). This CDR3 contains 15 residues. Trimming pared 2 bases from V and 6 bases from J, leaving 13 bases between. The V gene's germline CDR1 is MRHNA and CDR2 SNTAGT. CDR3 nucleotides: TGTGCCAGCAGTGACAATCAGGGACGGGATGAAAAACTGTTTTTT. Encoded protein: CASSDNQGRDEKLFF.

The V gene is TRBV29-1, the J gene TRBJ2-1; 11 nucleotides match TRBD2. Trimming removed 6 bases from V and 2 bases from J; junction bases left unmatched: 9. Per germline, CDR1 SQVTM and CDR2 ANQGSEA. CDR3 length: 16 amino acids. CDR3 DNA: TGCAGCGTCAACATGCTAGCGGGGGGAACCTACAATGAGCAGTTCTTC. Translating gives CSVNMLAGGTYNEQFF.

The chain combines TRBV6-5 with TRBJ2-7, with TRBD1 as a possible D gene (6 bases). The CDR3 consists of 14 residues. CDR1 and CDR2 from the germline V gene are MNHEY and SVGAGI. V was shortened by 5 bases and J by 0 bases, with 11 bases between the two germline ends. This chain's CDR3 is CASSPRGDSYEQYF. In nucleotides, the CDR3 is TGTGCCAGCAGTCCCAGGGGAGACTCCTACGAGCAGTACTTC.

The rearrangement uses TRBV10-3 and TRBJ1-6, with a tentative D call TRBD1 (5 bases). Trimming shortened V by 8 bases and J by 0 bases, and 11 bases separated the two germline ends. CDR3 length equals 15 residues. CDR1 is ENHRY, CDR2 SYGVKD, per germline. CDR3 protein: CAIGGGSSYNSPLHF. The CDR3 DNA reads as TGTGCCATCGGGGGGGGGAGCTCCTATAATTCACCCCTCCACTTT.

The chain combines TRBV7-3 with TRBJ1-3; D gene ambiguous. The CDR3 covers 15 residues. V gave up 1 base and J gave up 2 bases, with 9 bases separating them. Germline-derived CDR1 and CDR2 are SGHTA and FQGTGA. CDR3 loop: CASSLRQGPGNTIYF. In nucleotides, the CDR3 is TGTGCCAGCAGCTTAAGACAAGGACCTGGAAACACCATATATTTT. Full variable domain (outside the CDR3, taken from reference TRBV7-3 and TRBJ1-3): GAGVSQTPSNKVTEKGKYVELRCDPISGHTALYWYRQSLGQGPEFLIYFQGTGAADDSGLPNDRFFAVRPEGSVSTLKIQRTERGDSAVYLCASSLRQGPGNTIYFGEGSWLTVV.

The J gene is TRBJ1-2, the V gene TRBV5-4; 8 bases fit TRBD1. V gave up 4 bases and J gave up 7 bases; unmatched junction bases: 9. CDR1 is SGHNT, CDR2 YYREEE, per germline (reference sequence). The CDR3 loop spans 14 amino acids. The CDR3 reads CASSARQGAGGYTF. Written as DNA, the CDR3 is TGTGCCAGCAGCGCGAGGCAGGGGGCGGGTGGCTACACCTTC.

This chain links TRBV18 with TRBJ1-1, with 8 bases that match TRBD1. V trimming: 3 bases; J trimming: 4 bases; junction bases outside the gene matches: 10. This CDR3 region has 16 residues. Germline-derived CDR1 and CDR2 are KGHSH and LQKENI. DNA of the CDR3: TGTGCCAGCTCACCGCGGACAGGGAAACGTAGCACTGAAGCTTTCTTT. Its protein is CASSPRTGKRSTEAFF.

This clone showed up just a few times. The CDR3 DNA reads TGTGCCAGCAGTTGGACAGGGGGCCACCTATGGCCCCAGCATTTT. This encodes CASSWTGGHLWPQHF. The chain carries TRBV6-1 and TRBJ1-5; 11 bases map to TRBD1. V was pared by 5 bases and J by 9 bases, with 9 bases of the junction left unmatched. CDR1 is MNHNS and CDR2 is SASEGT in the germline V gene. CDR3 length: 15 residues.

The chain links TRBV15 to TRBJ2-6, with D hard to call. The CDR3 length is 16 residues. Between the trimmed V and J ends, which lost 0 bases and 1 base, there was a span of 7 bases. Germline CDR1 and CDR2: LNHNV and YYDKDF (reference sequence). CDR3 region: CATSRDVGSGANVLTF. The CDR3 DNA is TGTGCCACCAGCAGAGATGTGGGGTCTGGGGCCAACGTCCTGACTTTC. Together with reference TRBV15 and TRBJ2-6, the CDR3 gives the full variable domain: DAMVIQNPRYQVTQFGKPVTLSCSQTLNHNVMYWYQQKSSQAPKLLFHYYDKDFNNEADTPDNFQSRRPNTSFCFLDIRSPGLGDTAMYLCATSRDVGSGANVLTFGAGSRLTVL.

This chain links TRBV6-5 with TRBJ1-6; TRBD1 is a possible D gene (5 bases). The V and J ends lost 5 bases and 7 bases respectively, with 12 bases between them. The CDR3 contains 14 residues. The germline V gene encodes CDR1 MNHEY and CDR2 SVGAGI. CDR3 amino acids: CASSLRGNNSPLHF. CDR3 bases: TGTGCCAGCAGTCTAAGGGGTAACAATTCACCCCTCCACTTT.

Only a few counts were recorded for this clone. The rearrangement joins TRBV28 to TRBJ1-2; 7 nucleotides align to TRBD1. Germline V gives CDR1 MDHEN, CDR2 SYDVKM. Trimming took 4 bases from V and 0 from J; bases not matched to a gene: 2. The CDR3 consists of 14 residues. In nucleotides, the CDR3 is TGTGCCAGCAGTTGGACAGGCCCTAACTATGGCTACACCTTC. Translated, it gives CASSWTGPNYGYTF.

The V call is TRBV2, the J call TRBJ1-1; D gene uncertain. There are 13 residues in the CDR3. In germline, CDR1 is SNHLY, CDR2 FYNNEI. V was trimmed by 8 bases and J by 2 bases, leaving 12 bases between them. CDR3 residues: CASLFEINTEAFF. CDR3 coding DNA: TGTGCCAGCTTGTTCGAGATCAACACTGAAGCTTTCTTT.

Details on this clone: The same CDR3 can be traced to other DNA sequences in this sample. V usage is TRBV2 and J usage is TRBJ1-5; TRBD1 agrees at 7 bases. The germline CDR1 and CDR2 sequences are SNHLY and FYNNEI. The CDR3 is 13 residues long. V was pared by 6 bases and J by 3 bases, with 2 bases of the junction left unmatched. The CDR3 region is CASSGTVNQPQHF. CDR3 DNA sequence: TGTGCCAGCAGCGGGACAGTCAATCAGCCCCAGCATTTT.